This T cell receptor (beta chain) appears in the sequencing data of a study of identical twins' blood T cells. The study's findings and limits: Out-of-frame TCRbeta clonotypes reportedly had markedly more similar V usage in twins than unrelated donors.

TCRdb re-called the 5' RACE reads with MiXCR, one entry per CDR3 protein. The sample consists of fewer than 450,000 distinct CDR3 sequences, about 28% of them appearing once. Concerning this clonotype itself: Its antigen is not known.

This receptor was taken from a woman between 18 and 50 years old in good health. Input material: PBMCs.

CDR3 nucleotides: TGTGCCAGCAGTTTTTGGCTACTGAACACCGGGGAGCTGTTTTTT. Amino acid sequence: CASSFWLLNTGELFF. The chain links TRBV2 to TRBJ2-2; D is undetermined. This CDR3 is built from 15 residues. Germline V gene sequence: CDR1 SNHLY, CDR2 FYNNEI. The V end was cut by 5 bases, the J end by 1 base, with 11 bases between.